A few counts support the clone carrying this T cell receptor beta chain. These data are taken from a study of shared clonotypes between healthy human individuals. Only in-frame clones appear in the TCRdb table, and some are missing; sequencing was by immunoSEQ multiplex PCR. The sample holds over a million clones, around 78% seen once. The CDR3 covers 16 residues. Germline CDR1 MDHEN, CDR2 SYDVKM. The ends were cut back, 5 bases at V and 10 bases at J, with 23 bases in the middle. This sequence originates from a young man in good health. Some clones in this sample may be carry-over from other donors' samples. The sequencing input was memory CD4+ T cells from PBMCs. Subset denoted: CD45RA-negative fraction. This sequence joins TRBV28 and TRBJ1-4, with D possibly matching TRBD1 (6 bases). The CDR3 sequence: CASSPGAGGQAGKLFF. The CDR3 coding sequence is TGTGCCAGCAGTCCGGGGGCCGGGGGGCAAGCTGGAAAACTGTTTTTT.